Listed here are 8 T cell receptor beta chains from one sample, sequenced in a study of T cells in Graves' hyperthyroidism and ophthalmopathy. There were TCR beta CDR3 regions amplified from RNA transcripts. HTBI primers were the set used in a first-round RT-PCR of the TCR CDR3. TCRdb reprocessed the multiplex PCR reads with MiXCR, giving one entry per CDR3 protein. The data contain 690,000 or so distinct CDR3 sequences, 18% of them singletons. Sequences were obtained from blood. These receptors were taken from a woman aged 45-59 years with Graves' hyperthyroidism that later progressed to Graves' ophthalmopathy.

The V and J genes are TRBV7-9 and TRBJ1-6; the D is unclear. The ends were cut back, 5 bases at V and 0 bases at J, with 11 bases in the middle. This CDR3 contains 16 residues. Germline V lookup: CDR1 SEHNR, CDR2 FQNEAQ (reference sequence). CDR3 protein: CASSRDPSSYNSPLHF. DNA of the CDR3: TGTGCCAGCAGCCGCGACCCGAGCTCCTATAATTCACCCCTCCACTTT.

There are a few counts of this clonotype. The V and J genes are TRBV3-1 and TRBJ1-4; a possible D gene is TRBD1 (6 bases). Germline values: CDR1 LGHDT, CDR2 YNNKEL (reference sequence). The ends were cut back, 5 bases at V and 5 bases at J, with 24 bases in the middle. The CDR3 length is 18 residues. CDR3 loop: CASSGRTARSSLNEKLFF. CDR3 DNA: TGTGCCAGCAGCGGAAGGACAGCGCGCTCTTCTTTAAATGAAAAACTGTTTTTT.

This clonotype showed up just a few times. The V gene is TRBV2, the J gene TRBJ1-1, with 7 bases matching TRBD1. This CDR3 region has 12 residues. Trimming cost V 6 bases and J 5 bases; bases outside gene matches: 3. Germline CDR1 reads SNHLY; CDR2 reads FYNNEI. CDR3 bases: TGTGCCAGCAGACAACAGGGGACTGAAGCTTTCTTT. Its protein product is CASRQQGTEAFF.

The chain employs TRBV5-1 and TRBJ1-1, with D possibly being TRBD1 (6 bases). This CDR3 is 15 amino acids long. In germline, CDR1 is SGHRS, CDR2 YFSETQ. The germline V and J ends were trimmed by 0 bases and 5 bases, with 14 bases remaining between them. The CDR3 DNA sequence: TGCGCCAGCAGCTTGGATAGCGGGGGCTTAACTGAAGCTTTCTTT. Residues: CASSLDSGGLTEAFF.

This chain joins TRBV19 and TRBJ1-2; D remains ambiguous. This CDR3 region has 14 residues. Germline lookup yields CDR1 LNHDA and CDR2 SQIVND (reference sequence). The ends were cut back, 8 bases at V and 4 bases at J, with 17 bases in the middle. The CDR3 reads CASGSRGGPYGYTF. As DNA, the CDR3 is TGTGCCAGTGGCTCCCGTGGAGGGCCCTATGGCTACACCTTC.

This clonotype came up a few times. The chain combines TRBV2 with TRBJ2-2; 8 bases are a match to TRBD1. V was pared by 5 bases and J by 6 bases, with 5 bases of the junction left unmatched. The CDR3 has 14 amino acids. Germline V gives CDR1 SNHLY, CDR2 FYNNEI. The CDR3 protein is CASSLNRGSGELFF. CDR3 bases: TGTGCCAGCAGTTTAAACAGGGGGTCCGGGGAGCTGTTTTTT.

This clonotype was seen at least ten times. This chain's CDR3 is CASSASGGRGEKLFF. The CDR3 region has the DNA TGTGCCAGCAGCGCCTCAGGGGGACGGGGTGAAAAACTGTTTTTT. V gene TRBV11-2 combines with J gene TRBJ1-4; 7 bases are a match to TRBD1. V dropped 5 bases and J dropped 7; count of bases not matched to a gene: 10. The CDR3 is made up of 15 amino acids. Germline V gene lookup returns CDR1 SGHAT and CDR2 FQNNGV.

The chain's CDR3 is CSVVRGGIAGNTIYF. As DNA, the CDR3 is TGCAGCGTTGTTAGGGGGGGCATTGCGGGAAACACCATATATTTT. The chain links TRBV29-1 to TRBJ1-3; tentative D call: TRBD1 (6 bases). Germline V gene sequence: CDR1 SQVTM, CDR2 ANQGSEA. The germline V and J ends were trimmed by 4 bases and 4 bases, with 17 bases remaining between them. CDR3 length equals 15 residues.